The subject of this entry is one T cell receptor (beta chain). The source of the sample is a study of blood T cell repertoires in COVID-19. Study-wide context: PBMCs, B-cell-depleted T cells, or T cells were the source of the cDNA or gDNA that made up the material.

Seattle enrolled patients during active infection and tracked them longitudinally. Study processing details: The assay estimated nucleated cells by amplifying reference gene primers. Sequencing was performed with immunoSEQ multiplex PCR; in TCRdb, only in-frame clones are kept and a portion is missing. Clonal size and the V and J genes are those of that table, whereas D and trimming came from the DNA. Here the sample spans 250,000 or so clones, roughly 90% being singletons. Material for sequencing was peripheral blood. This receptor was taken from a woman aged 60 to 75 with COVID-19, enrolled during active disease.

CDR3 bases: TGTGCCAGCAGCTTGGTCGACAGGGCGAACACCGGGGAGCTGTTTTTT. It specifies CASSLVDRANTGELFF. The rearrangement uses TRBV5-6 and TRBJ2-2; 7 bases are shared with TRBD1. The germline V gene encodes CDR1 SGHDT and CDR2 YYEEEE. The CDR3 totals 16 residues. The junction had 2 bases not matched to a gene; V was cut back by 0 bases and J by 0 bases.